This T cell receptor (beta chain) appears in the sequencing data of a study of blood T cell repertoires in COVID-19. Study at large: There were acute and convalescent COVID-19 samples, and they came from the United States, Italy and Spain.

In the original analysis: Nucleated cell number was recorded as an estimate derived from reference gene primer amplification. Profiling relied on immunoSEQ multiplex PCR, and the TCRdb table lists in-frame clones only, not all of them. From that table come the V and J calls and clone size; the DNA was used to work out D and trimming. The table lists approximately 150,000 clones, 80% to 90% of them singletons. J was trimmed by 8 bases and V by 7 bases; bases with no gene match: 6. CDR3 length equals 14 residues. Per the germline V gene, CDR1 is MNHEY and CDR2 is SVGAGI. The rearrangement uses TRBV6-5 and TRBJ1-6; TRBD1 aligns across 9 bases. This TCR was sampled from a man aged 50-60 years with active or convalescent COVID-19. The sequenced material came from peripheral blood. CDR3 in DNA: TGTGCCAGCAAAATAGACAGGGGGTATTCACCCCTCCACTTT. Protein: CASKIDRGYSPLHF.